This is a list of T cell receptor beta chains from one sample in a study of T cells in localized non-small cell lung cancer. This table comes from immunoSEQ multiplex PCR, and its TCRdb copy is limited to in-frame clones, with some not included. The table records 20,000 to 25,000 clones, about nine tenths of them present only once. The sample here was PBMCs, taken before any cancer treatment. All receptors come from a man between 35 and 75 years old with stage II squamous cell lung carcinoma. CDR3s include the opening cysteine and the closing phenylalanine or tryptophan. Fields, in order: J gene, CDR3 length, V gene, CDR3 protein.

J: TRBJ2-1; length: 11; V: TRBV14; CDR3: CASSHHSEQFF
J: TRBJ2-7; length: 13; V: TRBV4-1; CDR3: CASSQDRSDEQYF
J: TRBJ2-6; length: 14; V: TRBV28; CDR3: CATISASGANVLTF
J: TRBJ1-5; length: 15; V: TRBV6-1; CDR3: CASSGTGVGEQPQHF
J: TRBJ1-4; length: 16; V: TRBV9; CDR3: CASSQTGGIANEKLFF
J: TRBJ2-3; length: 15; V: TRBV5-1; CDR3: CASSLSTYSTDTQYF
J: TRBJ2-3; length: 15; V: TRBV18; CDR3: CASSPLGQGRDTQYF
J: TRBJ1-1; length: 15; V: TRBV2; CDR3: CASSERTGMNTEAFF
J: TRBJ2-1; length: 15; V: TRBV6-5; CDR3: CASSRAQGFGSEQFF
J: TRBJ1-1; length: 14; V: TRBV27; CDR3: CASSMDRMNTEAFF
J: TRBJ1-5; length: 15; V: TRBV27; CDR3: CASSRGTVTNQPQHF